This T cell receptor beta chain was recorded in a study of T cells in localized non-small cell lung cancer (dated by TCRdb to 2018 to 2021). Context from the whole study: The study analyzed T cell repertoires of roughly 220 early-stage NSCLC patients, comparing tumors and uninvolved tumor-adjacent lungs. The cohort comprised 200 to 300 treatment-naïve NSCLC patients with resected, localized lung tumors. NSCLC patients had a mean age of approximately 66 years, and more than 120 were male and about 110 female.

At diagnosis, tumor, uninvolved tumor-adjacent lung and peripheral blood were collected and then preserved as a mix of FFPE and fresh-frozen material. For TCR repertoire profiling, blood samples were analyzed as peripheral blood mononuclear cells. The CDR3 spans 18 residues, from the cysteine through the phenylalanine. Only the CDR3 DNA is retained, 54 bases long and in frame from the first base. From the germline V gene, CDR1 is KGHSH and CDR2 is LQKENI. Deletion took 3 bases off V and 4 bases off J, with a span of 24 bases between the germline ends. General conclusions and limits of the study: Because of the exploratory design, TCR variables were selected using unadjusted p-values without false-discovery rate correction. Longer overall survival was associated with higher blood T cell density, whereas shorter survival was associated with higher adjacent-lung clonality. Of the top 100 tumor clones, a median of approximately 60 were detected in paired uninvolved adjacent lung; around 30 were also among that lung's top 100. Because multi-region sequencing of the tumors was not done, intratumor heterogeneity could not be ruled out. Uninvolved tumor-adjacent lung showed the highest T cell clonality, higher than tumor, which suggests more focused antigenic responses in the adjacent lung.

This clone is a singleton in its sample. Its recognized antigen is unknown. No base quality values were provided; no much bigger clone lies one nucleotide off. The immunoSEQ Assay was used to sequence TCR beta CDR3 regions from DNA. For the original study's pipeline: T cell density was computed as TCR beta template counts normalized to usable DNA estimated by amplifying housekeeping genes. Richness was estimated with the preseqR package, extrapolating to 400,000 templates for PBMC samples and 120,000 templates for tissue samples. Clonality was calculated as one minus Pielou's evenness. Differential abundance testing on productive amino-acid clonotypes, with a minimum total count of 5 and an alpha of 0.1, was used to identify tissue-enriched TCRs. The Jaccard Index and the Morisita Overlap Index were used to measure how much the repertoires overlapped between compartments. GLIPH clustered TCR beta CDR3s with public tetramer-defined viral CDR3s; viral motifs required at least three viral sequences plus V-gene enrichment. Imported from immuneACCESS, the table was reduced by TCRdb to in-frame sequences with V and J called. These copies leave out some clones; in studies compared against another copy, an unresolved V gene accounts for under half, and the cause of the remainder is not known. V and J calls and clone size are copied from that table; D and trimming were computed from the DNA. The sample table shows tens of thousands of clones, and over 80% are seen once. Just under 20% of the sample is taken by the ten largest.

The sequence links TRBV18 to TRBJ1-2; TRBD1 is perhaps the D gene, given 6 matching bases. The source material was peripheral blood, sampled before any cancer treatment. This TCR was recovered from a female donor older than 55 with stage II squamous cell lung carcinoma. DNA sequence: TGTGCCAGCTCACCCTCTGGACAAGGGGGAGCCACCATCTATGGCTACACCTTC. Translated, this is CASSPSGQGGATIYGYTF.